A few counts support the clone carrying this T cell receptor beta chain. Produced via immunoSEQ multiplex PCR; TCRdb's table is partial and in-frame only. The sample has 150,000 to 200,000 clones, approximately 80% seen once. This record comes from a study of blood T cell repertoires in COVID-19. V lost 4 bases, J lost 5 bases, and 12 bases lay in between. The CDR3 runs to 13 residues. Per germline, CDR1 SEHNR and CDR2 FQNEAQ (reference sequence). Sequencing input: PBMCs or T cells enriched from blood (not recorded which). The clonotype originates from a man aged 50-60 years who had recovered from COVID-19. This chain uses TRBV7-9 with TRBJ2-7; TRBD1 might be the D (5 bases). CDR3 residues: CASSSKPGHEQYF. For the CDR3, the DNA is TGTGCCAGCAGCTCAAAACCAGGGCACGAGCAGTACTTC. Full variable domain (outside the CDR3, taken from reference TRBV7-9 and TRBJ2-7): DTGVSQNPRHKITKRGQNVTFRCDPISEHNRLYWYRQTLGQGPEFLTYFQNEAQLEKSRLLSDRFSAERPKGSFSTLEIQRTEQGDSAMYLCASSSKPGHEQYFGPGTRLTVT.